The 10 T cell receptor beta chains below were found in one sample sequenced in a study of kidney transplant recipient with SARS-CoV-2 infection (dated by TCRdb to about 2021). The sample's time point label is to be understood as: pre-pandemic baseline sample and day 111 after first positive SARS-CoV-2 test. The instrument given in TCRdb is Illumina MiSeq. TCRdb reprocessed the public reads (quality trimming at Q25 with fastp, clone calling with MiXCR) and kept in-frame beta chains. All rows with the same CDR3 protein become a single entry with the most common DNA and genes. This sample gives 250,000 or so distinct CDR3 sequences in total; about 28% of them show up just once. Jointly, the top ten make up roughly 7% of the sample. The sequencing here drew on a blood sample, taken at baseline and on roughly day 120 from a kidney transplant recipient. Receptors originate from a young adult male patient who had COVID-19 and was a kidney transplant recipient. Because of the transplant, the T cells may be the graft donor's rather than the patient's own.

This clonotype was seen at least ten times. The chain has TRBV20-1 and TRBJ2-7; D is uncertain. With 5 bases removed from V and 0 bases from J, the gap between germline ends came to 14 bases. The germline CDR1 and CDR2 sequences are DFQATT and SNEGSKA (reference sequence). CDR3 length equals 14 residues. The CDR3 DNA sequence: TGCAGTGCTTCGCCCCCAGCCGTCTCCTACGAGCAGTACTTC. Amino acids: CSASPPAVSYEQYF.

Points on this clonotype: Likely a read error: the CDR3 ends without its conserved phenylalanine or tryptophan. The V call is TRBV27, the J call TRBJ1-5; D possibly corresponds to TRBD1 (5 bases). Trimming removed 2 bases from V and 4 bases from J, with 9 bases in between. The CDR3 contains 14 residues. CDR1 and CDR2 from the germline V gene are MNHEY and SMNVEV (reference sequence). DNA for the CDR3: TGTGCCAGCAGTTTAGGGGGGTTAAATCAGCCCCAGCATTCT. Amino acids: CASSLGGLNQPQHS.

This clonotype appeared many times. The gene calls are TRBV4-1 and TRBJ1-4; D call uncertain. Trimming left V 4 bases short and J 2 bases short, with 8 bases between. In germline, CDR1 is MGHRA, CDR2 YSYEKL. The CDR3 sequence is 14 residues long. The CDR3 loop reads CASSRGGTNEKLFF. As DNA, the CDR3 is TGCGCCAGCAGCCGCGGAGGGACTAATGAAAAACTGTTTTTT.

This clonotype was seen ten or more times. This rearrangement joins TRBV28 to TRBJ2-7; 8 positions agree with TRBD2. Trimming took 10 bases from V and 1 from J; bases not matched to a gene: 9. Germline assignment: CDR1 MDHEN and CDR2 SYDVKM. The CDR3 is 14 amino acids. As DNA, the CDR3 is TGTGCCACATACGCCCTAGCGGGTTCCTACGAGCAGTACTTC. It is translated as CATYALAGSYEQYF. Full variable domain (outside the CDR3, taken from reference TRBV28 and TRBJ2-7): DVKVTQSSRYLVKRTGEKVFLECVQDMDHENMFWYRQDPGLGLRLIYFSYDVKMKEKGDIPEGYSVSREKKERFSLILESASTNQTSMYLCATYALAGSYEQYFGPGTRLTVT.

This clonotype was picked up a small number of times. A clone one base away is much larger, so this may be a read error. This rearrangement joins TRBV5-5 to TRBJ1-2; D gene unclear. The CDR3 has 16 amino acids. Trimming shortened V by 6 bases and J by 4 bases, and 22 bases separated the two germline ends. Germline loops: CDR1 SGHKS, CDR2 YYEKEE (reference sequence). The DNA of the CDR3 is TGTGCCAGCACTGAGTTTGTCTCGCGAAAGACCTATGGCTACACCTTC. Translation: CASTEFVSRKTYGYTF.

Many counts were recorded for this clonotype. The chain carries TRBV11-2 and TRBJ1-6, with 8 bases identical to TRBD1. The CDR3 contains 17 residues. J gave up 10 bases and V 0 bases, and 11 bases lay outside the gene matches. Germline CDR1 is SGHAT and CDR2 is FQNNGV. The CDR3 is CASSLDQRARGLSPLHF. Here the CDR3 DNA reads TGTGCCAGCAGCTTAGATCAAAGGGCCAGGGGGCTCTCACCCCTCCACTTT.

This clonotype was recorded at least ten times. The V gene is TRBV20-1, the J gene TRBJ2-7; no reliable D call. This CDR3 contains 15 residues. Germline CDR1 DFQATT, CDR2 SNEGSKA (reference sequence). The ends were cut back, 0 bases at V and 5 bases at J, with 17 bases in the middle. The CDR3 here is CSARDPQATSHEQYF. Written as DNA, the CDR3 is TGCAGTGCTAGAGATCCCCAGGCTACCTCTCACGAGCAGTACTTC.

This clonotype was observed at least ten times. The chain links TRBV19 to TRBJ1-2, with 8 bases lining up with TRBD1. This CDR3 has 12 residues. Looked up from germline, CDR1 is LNHDA and CDR2 is SQIVND (reference sequence). V lost 9 bases and J lost 1; bases outside the gene matches: 1. CDR3 in amino acids: CASRGRNYGYTF. In DNA form, the CDR3 reads TGTGCCAGCAGGGGGCGTAACTATGGCTACACCTTC.

A single count supports this clonotype. It may be a read error: a sequence one base away is much more abundant. The gene calls are TRBV29-1 and TRBJ1-2; D is unresolved. The germline V and J ends were trimmed by 4 bases and 0 bases, with 6 bases remaining between them. Germline CDR1 SQVTM, CDR2 ANQGSEA. This CDR3 is 12 amino acids long. Written as DNA, the CDR3 is TGCAGCGTTGTTAGGGCTAACTATGGCTACACCTTC. Translated: CSVVRANYGYTF.

This clonotype was detected ten times or more. V usage is TRBV6-1 and J usage is TRBJ1-3, with D tentatively TRBD1 (5 bases). Germline-derived CDR1 and CDR2 are MNHNS and SASEGT. This CDR3 is built from 15 residues. The ends were cut back, 2 bases at V and 2 bases at J, with 10 bases in the middle. CDR3 coding DNA: TGTGCCAGCAGTGAAAAGCAGGGAGCTGGAAACACCATATATTTT. Translated, it gives CASSEKQGAGNTIYF.